The T cell receptor (beta chain) described here comes from a study of T cells in Graves' hyperthyroidism and ophthalmopathy. Study-level background: The authors collected peripheral blood at initial diagnosis, before any treatment.

In this sample, this clonotype turned up a few times. What was amplified from RNA transcripts were TCR beta CDR3 regions. A set of HTBI primers served as the primers for a first-round RT-PCR of the TCR CDR3. TCRdb redid the calling of the multiplex PCR reads with MiXCR, one entry per CDR3 protein. In the table there are under 400,000 distinct CDR3 sequences, around a sixth of which are singletons. Deletions cut 6 bases from V and 1 base from J, with 6 bases between. The V gene's germline CDR1 is DFQATT and CDR2 SNEGSKA (reference sequence). The CDR3 is 11 amino acids. Uncontrolled infection, other autoimmune disease, pregnancy or lactation led to exclusion.

This chain links TRBV20-1 with TRBJ1-1, with D uncertain. The receptor was derived from a man aged 25-45 years with Graves' hyperthyroidism. The sample comprised blood. The CDR3: CSANRNTEAFF. As DNA, the CDR3 is TGCAGTGCCAACAGGAACACTGAAGCTTTCTTT.